Presented here are 19 T cell receptor beta chains from one specimen sequenced in a study of Ad26.COV2.S vaccination and SARS-CoV-2 variants. The treatment is: about 20 received Ad26.COV2.S at low or high dose, single or two shots; several received placebo; per-sample allocation not given. Sampling was done on day 63 after the first vaccine or placebo injection. Here immunoSEQ multiplex PCR was the method, and the copy in TCRdb shows in-frame clones only, minus some. The sample has nearly 400,000 clones, about nine tenths seen once. The starting material was peripheral blood, obtained in a trial of Ad26.COV2.S vaccine versus placebo. These receptors all stem from a person aged 18-60 years who received the Ad26.COV2.S COVID-19 vaccine or a placebo.

The CDR3, as DNA: TGCGCCAGCAGCCAAGTAATCCCCTACGACAGGGTCGGGAACACCGGGGAGCTGTTTTTT. Its protein product is CASSQVIPYDRVGNTGELFF. The chain uses TRBV4-1 and TRBJ2-2, with 7 bases matching TRBD1. V trimming: 1 base; J trimming: 1 base; junction bases outside the gene matches: 15. Germline CDR1 reads MGHRA; CDR2 reads YSYEKL. This CDR3 spans 20 amino acids.

This chain joins TRBV24-1 and TRBJ2-6; tentative D call: TRBD1 (5 bases). This CDR3 spans 17 amino acids. V lost 4 bases and J lost 0, with 12 bases in between. The germline CDR1 and CDR2 sequences are KGHDR and SFDVKD. The CDR3 nucleotides read TGTGCCACCAGTGAATCGCAGGGCAGCTCTGGGGCCAACGTCCTGACTTTC. Its protein product is CATSESQGSSGANVLTF.

The rearrangement links TRBV28 to TRBJ1-1; D possibly corresponds to TRBD1 (6 bases). CDR3 size: 14 residues. V lost 8 bases, J lost 6 bases, and 19 bases lay in between. CDR1 and CDR2 (germline): MDHEN, SYDVKM. The CDR3 DNA reads TGTGCCAGCCAGGGGCCCAGACAGGCCCCTGAAGCTTTCTTT. As protein: CASQGPRQAPEAFF.

The CDR3 nucleotides are TGTGCCAGCAGTTTAAAGGGCAGGGGAAGGCAGCCCCAGCATTTT. This translates into CASSLKGRGRQPQHF. This sequence joins TRBV28 and TRBJ1-5; weak D call: TRBD1 (6 bases). The germline V gene encodes CDR1 MDHEN and CDR2 SYDVKM. The CDR3 spans 15 residues. V was pared by 2 bases and J by 7 bases, with 15 bases between.

The genes are TRBV7-2 and TRBJ1-5; no clear D. Trimming cost V 2 bases and J 1 base, with 12 bases left between them. CDR1 and CDR2 (germline): SGHTA, FQGNSA. This CDR3 has 16 residues. This chain's CDR3 is CASSLLSRLSNQPQHF. The CDR3 DNA reads TGTGCCAGCAGCTTACTATCCCGTTTGAGCAATCAGCCCCAGCATTTT.

V gene TRBV18 combines with J gene TRBJ2-7, with 7 bases aligning to TRBD2. The CDR3 runs 13 residues. Trimming took 3 bases from V and 6 from J; bases not matched to a gene: 5. Germline CDR1 and CDR2: KGHSH and LQKENI. CDR3 in amino acids: CASSPSGGSEQYF. The CDR3 region has the DNA TGTGCCAGCTCACCGTCGGGAGGTAGCGAGCAGTACTTC. Based on the CDR3 plus reference TRBV18 and TRBJ2-7, the full variable domain is NAGVMQNPRHLVRRRGQEARLRCSPMKGHSHVYWYRQLPEEGLKFMVYLQKENIIDESGMPKERFSAEFPKEGPSILRIQQVVRGDSAAYFCASSPSGGSEQYFGPGTRLTVT.

The chain couples TRBV27 to TRBJ2-3; D possibly corresponds to TRBD1 (5 bases). V gave up 7 bases and J gave up 4 bases, with 12 bases separating them. The germline V gene encodes CDR1 MNHEY and CDR2 SMNVEV (reference sequence). The CDR3 contains 13 residues. The CDR3 DNA is TGTGCCAGCACCACTTGGGGCGCAGATACGCAGTATTTT. Protein: CASTTWGADTQYF.

J is TRBJ2-1 and V is TRBV24-1; 8 nucleotides line up with TRBD1. This CDR3 has 15 residues. V lost 4 bases and J lost 6; bases outside the gene matches: 7. Germline V gene data show CDR1 as KGHDR and CDR2 as SFDVKD. The CDR3 bases are TGTGCCACCAGTGAGAGGCAGGGGGCTCGCAATGAGCAGTTCTTC. It codes for CATSERQGARNEQFF.

The rearrangement uses TRBV9 and TRBJ2-7; TRBD1 aligns across 11 bases. Germline assignment: CDR1 SGDLS and CDR2 YYNGEE. V dropped 4 bases and J dropped 0; count of bases not matched to a gene: 3. The CDR3 loop spans 15 amino acids. The CDR3 loop reads CASSPGQGASYEQYF. DNA for the CDR3: TGTGCCAGCAGCCCCGGACAGGGGGCCTCCTACGAGCAGTACTTC. Full variable domain (outside the CDR3, taken from reference TRBV9 and TRBJ2-7): DSGVTQTPKHLITATGQRVTLRCSPRSGDLSVYWYQQSLDQGLQFLIQYYNGEERAKGNILERFSAQQFPDLHSELNLSSLELGDSALYFCASSPGQGASYEQYFGPGTRLTVT.

The chain has TRBV18 and TRBJ1-1; no clear D. V lost 3 bases to trimming and J lost 1 base, with 15 bases between them. Germline CDR1 is KGHSH and CDR2 is LQKENI. The CDR3 has 16 residues. The CDR3 is CASSPSSRGQNTEAFF. The DNA for the CDR3 is TGTGCCAGCTCACCCTCATCCAGAGGGCAGAACACTGAAGCTTTCTTT.

This sequence joins TRBV28 and TRBJ2-7; 7 bases line up with TRBD1. V trimming: 2 bases; J trimming: 0 bases; junction bases outside the gene matches: 4. The CDR3 length is 15 residues. Germline V gives CDR1 MDHEN, CDR2 SYDVKM. The CDR3 DNA follows: TGTGCCAGCAGTTTAATCAGGGGGAGCTCCTACGAGCAGTACTTC. This sequence encodes CASSLIRGSSYEQYF.

The chain links TRBV5-8 to TRBJ1-1; D gene unclear. This CDR3 is built from 13 residues. CDR1 SGHTS and CDR2 YDEGEE come from the germline V gene. V dropped 0 bases and J dropped 1 base, with 4 bases sitting between them. CDR3 region: CASSLAGNTEAFF. CDR3 nucleotide sequence: TGTGCCAGCAGCTTGGCCGGGAACACTGAAGCTTTCTTT. The full variable domain, its missing parts supplied by reference TRBV5-8 and TRBJ1-1, is EAGVTQSPTHLIKTRGQQATLRCSPISGHTSVYWYQQALGLGLQFLLWYDEGEERNRGNFPPRFSGRQFPNYSSELNVNALELEDSALYLCASSLAGNTEAFFGQGTRLTVV.

The chain links TRBV5-4 to TRBJ2-1; D unclear. V lost 4 bases to trimming and J lost 9 bases, with 8 bases between them. Per germline, CDR1 SGHNT and CDR2 YYREEE (reference sequence). CDR3 length: 11 amino acids. The chain's CDR3 is CASSTSGEQFF. CDR3 nucleotide sequence: TGTGCCAGCAGCACGTCAGGTGAGCAGTTCTTC. Variable domain in full (rest from reference TRBV5-4 and TRBJ2-1): ETGVTQSPTHLIKTRGQQVTLRCSSQSGHNTVSWYQQALGQGPQFIFQYYREEENGRGNFPPRFSGLQFPNYSSELNVNALELDDSALYLCASSTSGEQFFGPGTRLTVL.

The chain links TRBV28 to TRBJ1-4; the D is unclear. The CDR3 runs 15 residues. Trimming shortened V by 1 base and J by 4 bases, and 10 bases separated the two germline ends. Germline CDR1 MDHEN, CDR2 SYDVKM. CDR3 nucleotide sequence: TGTGCCAGCAGTTTATCCGGCAGAGTTAATGAAAAACTGTTTTTT. This translates into CASSLSGRVNEKLFF.

V is TRBV5-6 and J is TRBJ1-3, with 8 bases that match TRBD1. The CDR3 consists of 16 residues. Germline values: CDR1 SGHDT, CDR2 YYEEEE. The trim removed 1 base at V and 4 bases at J, leaving 7 bases unmatched. In nucleotides, the CDR3 is TGTGCCAGCAGCTTGACGGCAGGGGGCTCCGGAAACACCATATATTTT. Amino acids: CASSLTAGGSGNTIYF.

The V and J genes are TRBV18 and TRBJ1-5, with TRBD1 identical over 8 bases. CDR3 length: 11 amino acids. Germline CDR1 KGHSH, CDR2 LQKENI. Trimming cost V 5 bases and J 15 bases; bases outside gene matches: 6. In DNA, the CDR3 is TGTGCCAGCTCATCTGGACAGGGACCGCATTTT. Its protein product is CASSSGQGPHF.

V gene TRBV5-6 combines with J gene TRBJ2-1; D uncertain. CDR1 and CDR2 (germline): SGHDT, YYEEEE. V was pared by 2 bases and J by 5 bases, with 2 bases between. CDR3 length equals 11 residues. Here the CDR3 reads CASSFDNEQFF. The CDR3 region has the DNA TGTGCCAGCAGCTTCGACAATGAGCAGTTCTTC.

The chain joins TRBV29-1 to TRBJ2-1; D possibly uses TRBD1 or TRBD2 (5 bases each). Germline CDR1 SQVTM, CDR2 ANQGSEA. Trimming stripped 6 bases from V and 5 bases from J, with 11 bases between. This CDR3 spans 12 amino acids. The CDR3 loop reads CSVGRTNNEQFF. The DNA of the CDR3 is TGCAGCGTGGGACGAACGAACAATGAGCAGTTCTTC.

V and J are TRBV7-2 and TRBJ1-2; D ambiguous. Trimming cost V 1 base and J 1 base, with 7 bases left between them. Germline assignment: CDR1 SGHTA and CDR2 FQGNSA. This CDR3 has 14 residues. CDR3 loop: CASSLDWSNYGYTF. In nucleotides, the CDR3 is TGTGCCAGCAGCTTAGATTGGAGTAACTATGGCTACACCTTC.